This T cell receptor (beta chain) was obtained from a study of shared clonotypes between healthy human individuals. Overall study results and limits: Read depth was anticipated to influence clonotype sharing among donors. Sampling used blood alone; tissue repertoires probably differ.

This CDR3 is 13 amino acids long. The V end was cut by 4 bases, the J end by 7 bases, with 13 bases between. Germline lookup yields CDR1 SEHNR and CDR2 FQNEAQ (reference sequence). This clone was counted a single time. Its matching antigen is unknown. Naivety among CD8 cells was defined by CD45RO negativity and positive CCR7 selection, thereby excluding terminally differentiated effector memory CD45RA+ cells. Method: immunoSEQ multiplex PCR; TCRdb's copy keeps in-frame clones and lacks some. The data contain around 650,000 clones, approximately 96% of them singletons. The chain links TRBV7-9 to TRBJ1-2; D is possibly TRBD1 (5 bases). This receptor was taken from a woman aged 30 to 39 in good health. Sequenced sample: naive CD8+ T cells sorted from blood. For the CDR3, the DNA is TGTGCCAGCAGCTCTACGGGACCGGGTGGCTACACCTTC. It is translated as CASSSTGPGGYTF.